This entry is about one TCR beta chain. The length of the CDR3 is 15 residues. Trimming shortened V by 0 bases and J by 0 bases, and 9 bases separated the two germline ends. Germline CDR1 is SGHNT and CDR2 is YYREEE (reference sequence). The entry originates in a study of blood T cell repertoires in COVID-19. Clones were read by immunoSEQ multiplex PCR, and TCRdb kept only the in-frame ones, dropping some. Seen here are approximately 100,000 clones, approximately 81% observed once, and the top ten hold around 39%. The chain is built from TRBV5-4 and TRBJ2-5, with D perhaps TRBD2 (5 bases). The sequenced material came from peripheral blood. The clonotype originates from a man older than 75 with acute or convalescent COVID-19. CDR3 bases: TGTGCCAGCAGCTTGGCGGGAATGGACCAAGAGACCCAGTACTTC. Amino acids: CASSLAGMDQETQYF. The variable domain in full, completed from reference TRBV5-4 and TRBJ2-5, reads ETGVTQSPTHLIKTRGQQVTLRCSSQSGHNTVSWYQQALGQGPQFIFQYYREEENGRGNFPPRFSGLQFPNYSSELNVNALELDDSALYLCASSLAGMDQETQYFGPGTRLLVL.